This T cell receptor (beta chain) is from a study of cytomegalovirus exposure and HLA in healthy donors. Study as a whole: As released early, the data held 85 million to 95 million unique TCRs from HLA-typed donors. Study results and caveats: Per published accounts, TCR beta sequences correctly predicted the HLA-A and HLA-B alleles of most subjects.

PCR employed 60 Vbeta and 13 Jbeta primers. Here immunoSEQ multiplex PCR was the method, and the copy in TCRdb shows in-frame clones only, minus some. The data show about 130,000 clones, 64% seen once. A word on this clone: No antigen is known for it.

There are 15 residues in the CDR3. Germline lookup yields CDR1 GTSNPN and CDR2 SVGIG (reference sequence). Trimming took 3 bases from V and 1 from J; bases not matched to a gene: 6. Each of the donors was a healthy bone marrow donor. The chain uses TRBV30 and TRBJ2-7, with TRBD2 identical over 10 bases. The source is a woman in her forties in good health and CMV-seronegative. Sample: PBMCs. The CDR3 protein is CAWRMGLALSYEQYF. Here the CDR3 DNA reads TGTGCCTGGAGGATGGGACTAGCGCTTTCCTACGAGCAGTACTTC.